This T cell receptor beta chain was captured in a study of naive and memory T cell subsets. Study-level results: Naive and memory repertoire findings lacked a ground truth for validation.

With respect to this clonotype: Its target is not known.

Trimming removed 5 bases at V and 3 bases at J, with 13 bases between. Germline CDR1 and CDR2: KGHDR and SFDVKD. The CDR3 sequence is 15 residues long. Cells stained for CD3, CD4, CD8, CD45RA, CD27 and viability were sorted into four CD45RA/CD27 subsets. An equimolar mix of two oligonucleotides served as the beta constant-region primer for TRBC1 and TRBC2. The ligated cDNA underwent four PCR rounds using SP2 and nested alpha and beta constant-region primers. TCRdb reprocessed the UMI-ligation and nested PCR reads via MiXCR and lists one record per CDR3 protein. The sample lists 95,000 to 150,000 distinct CDR3 sequences, 36% occurring once.

Sequencing was done on a sample of central memory CD4+ T cells from blood. The clonotype was recovered from a human donor in good health. The chain combines TRBV24-1 with TRBJ2-1; D gene unclear. CDR3 region: CATSGRGLNYNEQFF. CDR3 bases: TGTGCCACCAGTGGGAGAGGATTAAACTACAATGAGCAGTTCTTC.